This TCR beta chain is from a study of blood T cells in healthy people across ages (dated by TCRdb to the mid-2010s). Regarding the study in general: In model experiments, template switching captured roughly one uniquely barcoded TCR beta cDNA molecule for every two T cells. Using deep sequencing normalized with unique cDNA molecular identifiers, the study measured how TCR beta repertoire diversity changes with age. Donors were grouped into four age groups: young (average about 15 years), middle-aged (39), aged (around 62) and long-lived (approximately 82). The study analyzed two additional independent replicas of 1 million unique cDNA reads from the same blood draw for two donors, one aged 18 to 30 and one aged 80 or older. On the study overall, not on this receptor specifically: Conclusive comparison of naive and antigen-experienced compartments was prevented by the profiling of bulk unsorted PBMCs. Estimates of total diversity based on one million sequenced T cells were regarded as lower bounds and as underestimates. As age increased, observed TCR beta diversity per million T cells dropped in a roughly linear way, and a significant reduction was already evident by age 40. Because the CMV infection status of the donors was unknown, age-related changes in expanded clonotypes may potentially have been confounded. Compared with the aged group, the long-lived group had more naive CD4+ T cells, fewer expanded clones and increased TCR diversity, a pattern suggesting age selection. There was a strong correlation between observed TCR beta diversity and the percentage of naive T cells measured by flow cytometry.

The roughly 37 donors, aged about 6 to 100 years, were systemically healthy Caucasian individuals from Russia. Each donor gave around 9.9 milliliters of peripheral blood, collected into EDTA-treated Vacutainer tubes. PBMCs were isolated by Ficoll-Paque density-gradient centrifugation, with at least 6 million obtained per sample. Total RNA, at least 6 micrograms per sample, was extracted from PBMCs with Trizol reagent. For every donor, an aliquot of PBMCs went through flow cytometry to measure the percentages of naive CD45RAhigh/CD27high T cells. This clonotype was counted a few times. There is no known antigen for this receptor. Base qualities are not at hand, and no much larger clone is one base apart. Receptor libraries were prepared by 5' RACE. The reads were generated on an Illumina HiSeq 2500. A second roughly 6 to 11 cycle PCR used a sample-barcoded 5' primer and a J-beta primer mix. A unique molecular identifier was introduced onto each TCR beta cDNA molecule by a template-switch 5' adaptor carrying 12 random nucleotides. At least 3 million CDR3-containing paired-end reads were obtained from each sample. The Mint cDNA synthesis kit, primed by a TRBC-specific oligonucleotide, was used to synthesize first-strand cDNA from all RNA. Following uracil-DNA glycosylase treatment, a first 18-cycle PCR with universal primers M1SS and BC2_uni_R was performed on all cDNA. Under the source paper's analysis protocol: Each sample was normalized by randomly selecting 1 million high-quality reads, each carrying a distinct molecular identifier. Reads with shared molecular identifiers were discarded instead of being binned into consensus sequences. CDR3 identification, clonotype clustering and error correction used MiTCR with a Q25 quality threshold and the strictest error-elimination algorithm. Lower-bound total TCR beta diversity was estimated with a nonparametric unseen species model using Euler transformation. Through fastp at Q25 and MiXCR, TCRdb rebuilt clones from the public reads, retaining in-frame beta chains. Records with the same CDR3 protein are collapsed into one entry carrying the most frequent genes and DNA. The V and J calls were not made by the authors but by TCRdb's processing. The sample yields more than 650,000 distinct CDR3 sequences; about 26% were counted once. The ten largest clones represent about 3% of the sample.

This same sample was also taken into another study, of T cells of mothers and their children. As the second study states: Donors were nine systemically healthy Caucasian individuals: three mothers and their six children. cDNA synthesis used all of the extracted RNA, with around 1.5 ug of RNA in each 15 ul reaction. In the second PCR, the M1S primer introduced both the sample barcodes and 2-4 random nucleotides. Over 8.5 million TCR beta CDR3 reads were obtained for each mother, and around 3 million reads were obtained for each child. TCR recombination output is similarly shaped by thymic selection in related and unrelated pairs, with a minor effect exerted by inherited differences. Normalized repertoire overlap was always found to be slightly, but never significantly, higher in related mother-child pairs than in unrelated mother-child pairs. No persistent microchimeric T cell clones were found, with a detection sensitivity of approximately 94 clones per million clonotypes. To look for features that set related mother-child pairs apart from unrelated individuals, the researchers ran deep NGS to compare the TCR beta repertoires of mothers and children. The mean age was roughly 36 +/- 4 years for the mothers and roughly 11 +/- 4 years for the children. Libraries were sequenced on Illumina HiSeq 2000 with 100+100 nt paired-end reads after adapter ligation with NEBNext reagents. To avoid cross-contamination, the mother libraries and the child libraries were prepared a month apart and sequenced in separate runs. Between about 500,000 and 2,300,000 distinct TCR beta clonotypes were identified per donor. Naive TCR beta clonotypes were estimated from low-frequency clonotypes matched to each donor's FACS-determined naive share, without sorting.

The source material was blood. This clonotype originated in a boy between 10 and 17 years old in good health.

The DNA reads as follows: TGTGCCAGCAGACCTCGGGACAGCCTCTATGGCTACACCTTC. Translated, this gives CASRPRDSLYGYTF. Rearrangement joined TRBV6-5 to TRBJ1-2, and TRBD1 matches 7 of the central bases. For CDR1 and CDR2, the germline V gene lists MNHEY and SVGAGI. Spanning cysteine to phenylalanine, the CDR3 consists of 14 amino acids. Only the CDR3 DNA is retained, 42 bases long and in frame from the first base. Here V drops 6 bases and J drops 4 bases, and the junction holds 8 bases not matched to any gene.